This entry is about one T cell receptor (beta chain). The CDR3 runs 16 residues. Trimming took 4 bases from V and 6 from J, leaving 18 bases between them. Germline CDR1 and CDR2: MGHRA and YSYEKL. The data belong to a study of CD4 T cells in relation to SARS-CoV-2 and coronaviruses. The assay was immunoSEQ multiplex PCR, and TCRdb's table has in-frame clones only and misses some. The data hold 35,000 to 40,000 clones, with approximately 85% observed a single time. Sequenced: memory CD4+ T cells from PBMCs. The source of this sequence is an adult with COVID-19. The rearrangement links TRBV4-1 to TRBJ2-2, with D possibly being TRBD2 (6 bases). The DNA of the CDR3 is TGCGCCAGCAGCCGCGGGACCTCGCCGCTCGCCGGGGAGCTGTTTTTT. Its protein product is CASSRGTSPLAGELFF.